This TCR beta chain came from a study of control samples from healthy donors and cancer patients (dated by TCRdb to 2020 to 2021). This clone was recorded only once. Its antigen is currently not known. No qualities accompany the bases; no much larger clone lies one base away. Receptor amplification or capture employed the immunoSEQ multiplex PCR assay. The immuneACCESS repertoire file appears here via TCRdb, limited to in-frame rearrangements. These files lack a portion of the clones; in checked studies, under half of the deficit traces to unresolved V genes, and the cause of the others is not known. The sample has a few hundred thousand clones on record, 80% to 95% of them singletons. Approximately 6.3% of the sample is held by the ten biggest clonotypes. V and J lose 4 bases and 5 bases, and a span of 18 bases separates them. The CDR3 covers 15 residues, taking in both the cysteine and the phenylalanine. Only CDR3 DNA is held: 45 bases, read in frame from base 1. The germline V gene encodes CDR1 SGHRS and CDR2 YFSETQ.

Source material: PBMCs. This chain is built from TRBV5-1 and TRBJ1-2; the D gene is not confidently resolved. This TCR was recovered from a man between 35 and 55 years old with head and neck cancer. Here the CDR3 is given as CASSTDLRLAYGYTF. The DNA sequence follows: TGCGCCAGCAGCACGGACCTTAGGTTGGCTTATGGCTACACCTTC.